The present entry profiles one T cell receptor beta chain with its context. Its antigen is unidentified. This CDR3 has 16 amino acids. From germline, CDR1 is LNHDA and CDR2 SQIVND (reference sequence). TCRdb re-called the 5' RACE reads and catalogs CDR3 proteins one per entry, DNA excluded. The sample table sets out some 330,000 distinct CDR3 sequences. These data originate in a study of monozygotic twins with inflammatory bowel disease. Study results and limitations: Twins with IBD were found to have lower TCRbeta diversity (inverse Simpson) than healthy co-twins. Backing was not found for a single strong signal or clonotype associated with IBD.

Sequences were obtained from blood. V gene TRBV19 combines with J gene TRBJ2-3. The sequence was obtained from a human donor with ulcerative colitis or Crohn's disease, or a healthy co-twin of an affected twin (not recorded which). This CDR3 reads CASSISAGSYTDTQYF. Drawing the rest from reference TRBV19 and TRBJ2-3, the complete variable domain is DGGITQSPKYLFRKEGQNVTLSCEQNLNHDAMYWYRQDPGQGLRLIYYSQIVNDFQKGDIAEGYSVSREKKESFPLTVTSAQKNPTAFYLCASSISAGSYTDTQYFGPGTRLTVL.